Below are 20 T cell receptor beta chains sequenced from a single sample in a study of vaccination effects on CD4 cells after COVID-19. At the end of over 8 days of culture, CD4+ T cells were isolated. Profiled with immunoSEQ multiplex PCR; TCRdb holds only in-frame clones, not every one. The sample carries 40,000 to 55,000 clones, 60% to 80% recorded once. No antigen has been identified for these receptors. The sequencing used CD4+ T cells from PBMCs cultured without peptide, collected before COVID-19 vaccination. These receptors were obtained from a human donor who had a prior SARS-CoV-2 infection.

The rearrangement uses TRBV7-2 and TRBJ2-7; D gene uncertain. V lost 1 base and J lost 7, with 17 bases in between. The CDR3 covers 15 residues. Germline assignment: CDR1 SGHTA and CDR2 FQGNSA. In DNA form, the CDR3 reads TGTGCCAGCAGCTTAGTAGGGCCACTTCTGGGGGAGCAGTACTTC. This translates into CASSLVGPLLGEQYF.

The chain uses TRBV9 and TRBJ2-2; a possible D gene is TRBD2 (6 bases). Germline values: CDR1 SGDLS, CDR2 YYNGEE. This CDR3 spans 14 amino acids. With 4 bases removed from V and 2 bases from J, the gap between germline ends came to 9 bases. The CDR3 reads CASSPSVNTGELFF. DNA for the CDR3: TGTGCCAGCAGCCCTAGCGTCAACACCGGGGAGCTGTTTTTT.

The rearrangement links TRBV4-2 to TRBJ1-4; D call uncertain. The CDR3 has 15 residues. Trimming took 4 bases from V and 5 from J, leaving 14 bases between them. Germline CDR1 is LGHNA and CDR2 is YNFKEQ. The CDR3 sequence is CASSPQSDPNEKLFF. In DNA form, the CDR3 reads TGTGCCAGCAGCCCCCAATCGGACCCGAATGAAAAACTGTTTTTT.

The chain carries TRBV19 and TRBJ2-5; D may correspond to TRBD1 or TRBD2 (6 bases each). The CDR3 sequence is 12 residues long. The ends were cut back, 10 bases at V and 5 bases at J, with 14 bases in the middle. Germline assignment: CDR1 LNHDA and CDR2 SQIVND (reference sequence). This CDR3 reads CATRQAGETQYF. The CDR3 bases are TGTGCCACCCGACAGGCGGGGGAGACCCAGTACTTC.

The gene calls are TRBV29-1 and TRBJ2-7, with a possible D match to TRBD1 (6 bases). Germline CDR1 and CDR2: SQVTM and ANQGSEA. The CDR3 is 15 residues long. V shed 7 bases and J shed 4 bases, with 23 bases lying between them. The CDR3 DNA reads TGCAGCGGTGGGCACGGCGGAGGACAGTCTTACGAGCAGTACTTC. This gives the protein CSGGHGGGQSYEQYF.

The gene calls are TRBV5-8 and TRBJ1-6; 9 positions match TRBD1. J was trimmed by 7 bases and V by 2 bases; bases with no gene match: 4. There are 15 residues in the CDR3. Per the germline V gene, CDR1 is SGHTS and CDR2 is YDEGEE. As DNA, the CDR3 is TGTGCCAGCAGCTTCCTACAGGGGGCCAATTCACCCCTCCACTTT. This translates into CASSFLQGANSPLHF. The complete variable domain, with remaining parts taken from reference TRBV5-8 and TRBJ1-6, reads EAGVTQSPTHLIKTRGQQATLRCSPISGHTSVYWYQQALGLGLQFLLWYDEGEERNRGNFPPRFSGRQFPNYSSELNVNALELEDSALYLCASSFLQGANSPLHFGNGTRLTVT.

The gene calls are TRBV24-1 and TRBJ2-3, with D perhaps TRBD2 (5 bases). Germline CDR1 is KGHDR and CDR2 is SFDVKD. The CDR3 totals 15 residues. V lost 9 bases and J 2 bases, leaving 17 bases between the germline ends. The chain's CDR3 is CATGERSGDTDTQYF. CDR3 DNA: TGTGCCACCGGAGAGCGGAGTGGGGACACAGATACGCAGTATTTT.

This clone was seen more than once but under ten times. The chain carries TRBV3-1 (or the pseudogene TRBV3-2) and TRBJ1-4; D is perhaps TRBD1 (5 bases). The CDR3 runs to 17 residues. The V gene lost 4 bases and the J gene lost 3 bases, with 18 bases spanning the gap. CDR1 is LGHDT, CDR2 YNNKEL, per germline (reference sequence). The CDR3 DNA is TGTGCCAGCAGCCCTCGGACACTCAACCTTTCTAATGAAAAACTGTTTTTT. It is translated as CASSPRTLNLSNEKLFF.

CDR3 region: CSASNGASSYEQYF. DNA of the CDR3: TGCAGTGCTAGTAACGGGGCTAGCTCCTACGAGCAGTACTTC. The chain recombines TRBV20-1 with TRBJ2-7; D could derive from TRBD1 or TRBD2 (5 bases each). This CDR3 has 14 residues. CDR1 is DFQATT and CDR2 is SNEGSKA in the germline V gene (reference sequence). The ends were cut back, 3 bases at V and 0 bases at J, with 12 bases in the middle.

This clone was seen once. This chain joins TRBV9 and TRBJ2-7; D gene uncertain. V lost 0 bases, J lost 0 bases, and 10 bases lay in between. CDR1 and CDR2 (germline): SGDLS, YYNGEE. This CDR3 is 15 amino acids long. The CDR3 protein is CASSVEGHPSYEQYF. The CDR3 DNA is TGTGCCAGCAGCGTAGAGGGCCACCCCTCCTACGAGCAGTACTTC.

The rearrangement joins TRBV11-2 to TRBJ2-7, with 9 bases fitting TRBD2. V lost 5 bases and J lost 4; bases outside the gene matches: 3. The CDR3 is 13 amino acids. Germline values: CDR1 SGHAT, CDR2 FQNNGV. In DNA form, the CDR3 reads TGTGCCAGCAGCCTGGGACTAGCTTACGAGCAGTACTTC. Amino acids: CASSLGLAYEQYF.

Here the CDR3 reads CAWSGGTPPYEQYF. The CDR3 DNA sequence: TGTGCCTGGAGCGGGGGGACGCCTCCCTACGAGCAGTACTTC. This chain joins TRBV30 and TRBJ2-7, with 7 bases aligning to TRBD2. The CDR3 spans 14 residues. Germline CDR1 reads GTSNPN; CDR2 reads SVGIG (reference sequence). The V segment lost 3 bases and the J segment 2 bases; nucleotides outside the gene matches: 7.

The V and J genes are TRBV25-1 and TRBJ2-5; a weak D match, TRBD1 (6 bases). Germline-derived CDR1 and CDR2 are MGHDK and SYGVNS. Trimming removed 4 bases from V and 0 bases from J, with 12 bases in between. The CDR3 loop spans 15 amino acids. The DNA of the CDR3 is TGTGCCAGCAGTGCATGGACAGAGTACCAAGAGACCCAGTACTTC. Encoded protein: CASSAWTEYQETQYF.

The chain couples TRBV7-6 to TRBJ2-7; D possibly corresponds to TRBD2 (5 bases). The length of the CDR3 is 16 residues. CDR1 is SGHVS, CDR2 FNYEAQ, per germline. Trimming stripped 1 base from V and 2 bases from J, with 15 bases between. The CDR3 sequence: CASSLVGGGRTYEQYF. The CDR3 bases are TGTGCCAGCAGCTTAGTAGGAGGAGGCAGGACCTACGAGCAGTACTTC.

The chain recombines TRBV5-1 with TRBJ1-1; D is ambiguous. Germline V gene data show CDR1 as SGHRS and CDR2 as YFSETQ. The ends were cut back, 1 base at V and 1 base at J, with 8 bases in the middle. The CDR3 is made up of 14 amino acids. CDR3 DNA sequence: TGCGCCAGCAGCTTGTATGGGCAGAACACTGAAGCTTTCTTT. Encoded protein: CASSLYGQNTEAFF.

This clone has just a few counts. The chain combines TRBV9 with TRBJ2-1; D unclear. Germline lookup yields CDR1 SGDLS and CDR2 YYNGEE. The ends were cut back, 0 bases at V and 3 bases at J, with 10 bases in the middle. This CDR3 spans 15 amino acids. CDR3 sequence: CASSVDLGIYNEQFF. The CDR3 region has the DNA TGTGCCAGCAGCGTAGACCTAGGGATCTACAATGAGCAGTTCTTC.

The chain recombines TRBV12-3 or TRBV12-4 with TRBJ2-5; the D gene is possibly TRBD1 (6 bases). Trimming took off 6 bases at V and 5 bases at J, with 10 bases between the two ends. The length of the CDR3 is 12 residues. The DNA of the CDR3 is TGTGCCAGCAGCAGGGGAAGGGAGACCCAGTACTTC. Amino acid sequence: CASSRGRETQYF.

V is TRBV20-1 and J is TRBJ2-5, with a tentative D call TRBD1 (5 bases). V lost 3 bases and J 5 bases, leaving 16 bases between the germline ends. The CDR3 contains 14 residues. The germline CDR1 and CDR2 sequences are DFQATT and SNEGSKA (reference sequence). The CDR3 DNA follows: TGCAGTGCTAGTCTGACAGCAGGCGAGGAGACCCAGTACTTC. This translates into CSASLTAGEETQYF.

The chain recombines TRBV5-1 with TRBJ1-1; D uncertain. V was trimmed by 0 bases and J by 7 bases, leaving 16 bases between them. Germline values: CDR1 SGHRS, CDR2 YFSETQ. CDR3 length: 15 residues. Here the CDR3 reads CASSLGVMGDREAFF. The CDR3 bases are TGCGCCAGCAGCTTGGGAGTTATGGGAGATCGTGAAGCTTTCTTT. Filled out from reference TRBV5-1 and TRBJ1-1, the complete variable domain reads KAGVTQTPRYLIKTRGQQVTLSCSPISGHRSVSWYQQTPGQGLQFLFEYFSETQRNKGNFPGRFSGRQFSNSRSEMNVSTLELGDSALYLCASSLGVMGDREAFFGQGTRLTVV.

This clone was seen only a few times. V and J are TRBV7-9 and TRBJ1-5, with 7 bases that match TRBD1. The germline gives CDR1 SEHNR, CDR2 FQNEAQ (reference sequence). J lost 7 bases, V lost 5 bases, and 11 bases had no gene match. The CDR3 sequence is 15 residues long. CDR3 protein: CASSRGGGAGQPQHF. In DNA, the CDR3 is TGTGCCAGCAGCCGAGGAGGGGGCGCGGGGCAGCCCCAGCATTTT.